This T cell receptor (beta chain) was identified in a study of CD8 T cells in ankylosing spondylitis. Findings and caveats of the study: In ankylosing spondylitis patients, matched synovial fluid reportedly showed significant enrichment of disease-linked clones. Clones linked with disease were CD8+ and fairly uncommon in the peripheral blood.

Quantitative molecular-barcoded 5'-RACE generated the TCR beta libraries. TCRdb re-called the 5' RACE reads through MiXCR, storing one row per CDR3 protein. The sample carries some 23,000 distinct CDR3 sequences, less than 3% recorded once. The CDR3 spans 16 residues. The germline V gene encodes CDR1 SGDLS and CDR2 YYNGEE. Trimming took 1 base from V and 7 from J, leaving 20 bases between them. This clonotype was counted ten times or more. Its antigen is currently unknown. Sequencing input: blood, either unsorted or a sorted T cell fraction (not recorded which). The sequence was obtained from a female donor with ankylosing spondylitis or in good health (not recorded which). The gene calls are TRBV9 and TRBJ1-2; D is perhaps TRBD1 (6 bases). The CDR3 DNA follows: TGTGCCAGCAGCGTACAGGGTACAGGGTATTCTGGTGGCTACACCTTC. It translates to CASSVQGTGYSGGYTF.